This T cell receptor beta chain was captured by sequencing in a study of cytotoxic CD8 clonotypes in ibrutinib-treated CLL. Study context: Investigators reported 25 or so partial and 2 complete responses; after median approximately 74 months, roughly 14 patients remained remitted and about twelve progressed. Study-wide results and limits: Clonality measured at baseline exceeded age-matched healthy donors, tracking circulating CD8+ T-cell counts.

Turning to this clone: The target antigen is unknown.

Frozen PBMC stocks contributed about 1.8 micrograms of genomic DNA to the TCR beta libraries. Per the germline V gene, CDR1 is SQVTM and CDR2 is ANQGSEA. The trim removed 4 bases at V and 7 bases at J, leaving 11 bases unmatched. The CDR3 consists of 14 residues. The method was immunoSEQ multiplex PCR; TCRdb's version includes in-frame clones alone and lacks a portion of them. This table holds approximately 330,000 clones, about 77% found once. The J gene is TRBJ1-2, the V gene TRBV29-1, with TRBD1 matching 8 bases. This specimen consisted of PBMCs, obtained before ibrutinib treatment. The sequence was obtained from a human donor with chronic lymphocytic leukemia. The CDR3 is CSVGLTGGSFGYTF. For the CDR3, the DNA is TGCAGCGTTGGCCTTACAGGGGGAAGCTTTGGCTACACCTTC.